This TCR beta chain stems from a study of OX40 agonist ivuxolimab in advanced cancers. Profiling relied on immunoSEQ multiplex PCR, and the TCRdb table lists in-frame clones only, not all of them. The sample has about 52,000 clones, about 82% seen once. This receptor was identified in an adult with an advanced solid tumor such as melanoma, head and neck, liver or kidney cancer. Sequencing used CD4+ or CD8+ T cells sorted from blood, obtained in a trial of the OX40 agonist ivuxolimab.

The CDR3 nucleotides read TGTGCCAGCAGCCAAGATAGGGGTACTGAGCAGTTCTTC. It codes for CASSQDRGTEQFF. The gene calls are TRBV14 and TRBJ2-1; a possible D gene is TRBD1 (5 bases). Trimming cost V 0 bases and J 9 bases, with 9 bases left between them. The CDR3 sequence is 13 residues long. Germline CDR1 is SGHDN and CDR2 is FVKESK. Together with reference TRBV14 and TRBJ2-1, the CDR3 gives the full variable domain: EAGVTQFPSHSVIEKGQTVTLRCDPISGHDNLYWYRRVMGKEIKFLLHFVKESKQDESGMPNNRFLAERTGGTYSTLKVQPAELEDSGVYFCASSQDRGTEQFFGPGTRLTVL.